These 18 T cell receptor beta chains came from one sample sequenced in a study of T cells in Graves' hyperthyroidism and ophthalmopathy. Amplification targeted TCR beta CDR3 regions from RNA transcripts. HTBI primers were the set used in a first-round RT-PCR of the TCR CDR3. TCRdb ran MiXCR on the multiplex PCR reads and lists one entry per CDR3 protein. Altogether about 690,000 distinct CDR3 sequences are present, around 15% being singletons, with the ten largest covering about a sixth. Sequencing input: blood. These TCRs come from a man aged 50 or older with Graves' hyperthyroidism.

The table lists this clonotype with many counts. The rearrangement uses TRBV27 and TRBJ2-1; 7 bases agree with TRBD2. CDR3 size: 16 residues. The V and J ends lost 5 bases and 8 bases, in that order; junction bases with no gene match: 15. Germline V gene data show CDR1 as MNHEY and CDR2 as SMNVEV (reference sequence). The CDR3 DNA follows: TGTGCCAGCAGTCCCCAGAGGGGAGGGCTAAACGATGAGCAGTTCTTC. Amino acids: CASSPQRGGLNDEQFF.

This clonotype appeared many times. The rearrangement links TRBV19 to TRBJ1-5, with TRBD1 matching over 7 bases. The CDR3 contains 15 residues. V gave up 4 bases and J gave up 7 bases; unmatched junction bases: 10. Germline CDR1 and CDR2: LNHDA and SQIVND (reference sequence). The DNA for the CDR3 is TGTGCCAGTAGTAACCCAAACAGGGGTGGACAGCCCCAGCATTTT. Amino acids: CASSNPNRGGQPQHF. The whole variable domain, remainder taken from reference TRBV19 and TRBJ1-5, is DGGITQSPKYLFRKEGQNVTLSCEQNLNHDAMYWYRQDPGQGLRLIYYSQIVNDFQKGDIAEGYSVSREKKESFPLTVTSAQKNPTAFYLCASSNPNRGGQPQHFGDGTRLSIL.

This clonotype was observed many times. The chain uses TRBV11-2 and TRBJ1-3; possible D gene TRBD1, 5 bases. Germline V gives CDR1 SGHAT, CDR2 FQNNGV. The CDR3 extends over 13 amino acids. The V gene lost 8 bases and the J gene lost 4 bases, with 12 bases spanning the gap. The CDR3 DNA reads as TGTGCCAGCCGGGACCTCGCGGGAAACACCATATATTTT. Translated, it gives CASRDLAGNTIYF.

This sequence joins TRBV11-2 and TRBJ1-4; maybe TRBD1 (5 bases). V was clipped by 4 bases and J by 0 bases, with 18 bases between them. From germline, CDR1 is SGHAT and CDR2 FQNNGV. The CDR3 spans 18 residues. The CDR3: CASSSPQGLFATNEKLFF. The DNA for the CDR3 is TGTGCCAGCAGCTCCCCTCAGGGACTCTTTGCAACTAATGAAAAACTGTTTTTT.

This clonotype was recorded many times. The chain combines TRBV27 with TRBJ1-5, with a tentative D call TRBD1 (5 bases). The CDR3 is 16 residues long. The germline V and J ends were trimmed by 0 bases and 2 bases, with 11 bases remaining between them. CDR1 and CDR2 from the germline V gene are MNHEY and SMNVEV (reference sequence). The DNA for the CDR3 is TGTGCCAGCAGTTTATCGGGGGTCGTTGGCAATCAGCCCCAGCATTTT. It translates to CASSLSGVVGNQPQHF.

Many counts were recorded for this clonotype. This sequence joins TRBV28 and TRBJ1-5; no firm D call. In germline, CDR1 is MDHEN, CDR2 SYDVKM. The CDR3 runs to 12 residues. V was clipped by 5 bases and J by 4 bases, with 6 bases between them. CDR3 loop: CASSLVNQPQHF. The CDR3 DNA sequence: TGTGCCAGCAGTCTCGTTAATCAGCCCCAGCATTTT. The full variable domain, with the rest looked up from reference TRBV28 and TRBJ1-5, is DVKVTQSSRYLVKRTGEKVFLECVQDMDHENMFWYRQDPGLGLRLIYFSYDVKMKEKGDIPEGYSVSREKKERFSLILESASTNQTSMYLCASSLVNQPQHFGDGTRLSIL.

This clonotype was counted many times. This chain uses TRBV2 with TRBJ2-1; tentative D call: TRBD1 (6 bases). V was clipped by 5 bases and J by 8 bases, with 31 bases between them. Germline V CDR1 and CDR2: SNHLY, FYNNEI. This CDR3 is 19 amino acids long. CDR3 loop: CASSPIRDTPANFNYEQFF. The CDR3 DNA follows: TGTGCCAGCAGTCCCATCCGGGACACACCCGCGAATTTTAACTATGAGCAGTTCTTC.

This clonotype was detected ten times or more. CDR3 in amino acids: CASSLLGVFTDTQYF. The CDR3 coding sequence is TGTGCCAGCAGTTTATTGGGCGTATTCACAGATACGCAGTATTTT. The rearrangement joins TRBV28 to TRBJ2-3; no firm D call. With 1 base removed from V and 2 bases from J, the gap between germline ends came to 10 bases. Germline values: CDR1 MDHEN, CDR2 SYDVKM. The CDR3 spans 15 residues.

Many counts were recorded for this clonotype. The chain carries TRBV11-1 and TRBJ1-1, with a tentative D call TRBD1 (6 bases). The V and J ends lost 5 bases and 1 base respectively, with 11 bases between them. CDR1 is SGHAT and CDR2 is FQDESV in the germline V gene (reference sequence). The CDR3 is 14 residues long. This CDR3 reads CASSMGGRNTEAFF. The CDR3 DNA follows: TGTGCCAGCAGCATGGGGGGCCGGAACACTGAAGCTTTCTTT.

This clonotype was found once. This chain uses TRBV9 with TRBJ2-1, with TRBD2 matching over 8 bases. The V gene's germline CDR1 is SGDLS and CDR2 YYNGEE. This CDR3 comprises 16 residues. V lost 3 bases to trimming and J lost 9 bases; unmatched junction nucleotides: 14. The CDR3 loop is CASSAGGTGGSFEQFF. The CDR3 DNA reads as TGTGCCAGCAGCGCGGGGGGGACTGGCGGGAGTTTTGAGCAGTTCTTC.

The chain employs TRBV29-1 and TRBJ1-2; TRBD1 matches 9 bases. CDR1 SQVTM and CDR2 ANQGSEA come from the germline V gene. Trimming removed 4 bases from V and 3 bases from J; junction bases left unmatched: 18. CDR3 length: 18 amino acids. This CDR3 is CSVGGQGIDSALDYGYTF. The CDR3 nucleotides read TGCAGCGTTGGAGGACAGGGGATTGATTCTGCGCTGGACTATGGCTACACCTTC.

V usage is TRBV5-1 and J usage is TRBJ1-1; the D is unclear. Germline V gene sequence: CDR1 SGHRS, CDR2 YFSETQ. The CDR3 has 15 amino acids. The V and J ends lost 4 bases and 1 base respectively, with 14 bases between them. CDR3: CASSPGWASNTEAFF. The CDR3 DNA follows: TGCGCCAGCAGCCCCGGATGGGCGTCGAACACTGAAGCTTTCTTT. Based on the CDR3 plus reference TRBV5-1 and TRBJ1-1, the full variable domain is KAGVTQTPRYLIKTRGQQVTLSCSPISGHRSVSWYQQTPGQGLQFLFEYFSETQRNKGNFPGRFSGRQFSNSRSEMNVSTLELGDSALYLCASSPGWASNTEAFFGQGTRLTVV.

This clonotype was seen repeatedly, ten times or more. The J gene is TRBJ2-7, the V gene TRBV5-8, with D perhaps assigned TRBD1 or TRBD2 (5 bases each). The CDR3 length is 12 residues. Germline values: CDR1 SGHTS, CDR2 YDEGEE. V dropped 7 bases and J dropped 4 bases, with 12 bases sitting between them. The CDR3: CASAPGRYEQYF. Written as DNA, the CDR3 is TGTGCCAGCGCCCCGGGGCGGTACGAGCAGTACTTC. The full variable domain, with the rest looked up from reference TRBV5-8 and TRBJ2-7, is EAGVTQSPTHLIKTRGQQATLRCSPISGHTSVYWYQQALGLGLQFLLWYDEGEERNRGNFPPRFSGRQFPNYSSELNVNALELEDSALYLCASAPGRYEQYFGPGTRLTVT.

Turning to this clonotype: A much bigger clone sits one base away, suggesting this may be a read error. V gene TRBV27 combines with J gene TRBJ2-1, with TRBD2 as a possible D gene (5 bases). Germline CDR1 and CDR2: MNHEY and SMNVEV (reference sequence). The CDR3 is 13 amino acids. For the CDR3, the DNA is TGTGCCAGCAGTATGGACTCCTACAATGGGCAGTTCTTC. Translating gives CASSMDSYNGQFF.

The gene calls are TRBV7-2 and TRBJ2-1, with 10 bases fitting TRBD2. The ends lost 6 bases at V and 5 bases at J; junction bases unmatched: 10. The CDR3 contains 16 residues. The germline gives CDR1 SGHTA, CDR2 FQGNSA. CDR3 in DNA: TGTGCCAGCAGTAATATACCGGGACTAGCGAACAATGAGCAGTTCTTC. This encodes CASSNIPGLANNEQFF.

This clonotype turned up a few times. The chain uses TRBV4-1 and TRBJ1-2, with D tentatively TRBD1 (5 bases). The germline V gene encodes CDR1 MGHRA and CDR2 YSYEKL. The CDR3 runs 16 residues. The ends were cut back, 1 base at V and 0 bases at J, with 12 bases in the middle. The CDR3 protein is CASSQGPTGSNYGYTF. In DNA, the CDR3 is TGCGCCAGCAGCCAAGGCCCCACAGGCTCTAACTATGGCTACACCTTC.

This clonotype was detected ten times or more. The chain couples TRBV6-5 to TRBJ2-7; 9 bases align to TRBD1. The CDR3 is 16 residues long. Germline-derived CDR1 and CDR2 are MNHEY and SVGAGI. The V and J ends lost 2 bases and 7 bases, in that order; junction bases with no gene match: 12. The CDR3 is CASSYRDRASIHEQYF. In DNA form, the CDR3 reads TGTGCCAGCAGTTACCGGGACAGGGCCTCCATCCATGAGCAGTACTTC.

In its sample, this clonotype was seen many times. V usage is TRBV11-2 and J usage is TRBJ2-1, with D unclear. Germline CDR1 is SGHAT and CDR2 is FQNNGV. The CDR3 covers 16 residues. V was trimmed by 1 base and J by 5 bases, leaving 15 bases between them. The CDR3 protein is CASSLVVHPPHNEQFF. In DNA, the CDR3 is TGTGCCAGCAGCTTAGTGGTCCATCCCCCCCACAATGAGCAGTTCTTC.